Described below is a single TCR beta chain sequence and its context. Its matching antigen is unknown. The entry originates in a study of blood T cells in healthy people across ages. Broader study findings: The fall in TCR beta diversity per million T cells was roughly linear with age.

The CDR3 is 16 residues long. The germline V and J ends were trimmed by 3 bases and 7 bases, with 21 bases remaining between them. Per the germline V gene, CDR1 is LNHDA and CDR2 is SQIVND (reference sequence). A second PCR of 7 to 11 cycles used a sample-barcoded 5' primer and a J-beta primer mix. Every sample produced at least 3 million CDR3-containing paired-end reads. Each CDR3 protein gets one entry after TCRdb re-called the 5' RACE reads with MiXCR. The sample consists of around 990,000 distinct CDR3 sequences, under 30% of them appearing once. These data also formed part of another study, on T cells of mothers and their children.

The clonotype originates from a girl aged 2 to 10 in good health. The sequenced material came from blood. The chain combines TRBV19 with TRBJ1-1; no firm D call. CDR3 region: CASSISKLTRRIEAFF. The DNA of the CDR3 is TGTGCCAGTAGTATTTCTAAGCTAACCCGTCGCATTGAAGCTTTCTTT.